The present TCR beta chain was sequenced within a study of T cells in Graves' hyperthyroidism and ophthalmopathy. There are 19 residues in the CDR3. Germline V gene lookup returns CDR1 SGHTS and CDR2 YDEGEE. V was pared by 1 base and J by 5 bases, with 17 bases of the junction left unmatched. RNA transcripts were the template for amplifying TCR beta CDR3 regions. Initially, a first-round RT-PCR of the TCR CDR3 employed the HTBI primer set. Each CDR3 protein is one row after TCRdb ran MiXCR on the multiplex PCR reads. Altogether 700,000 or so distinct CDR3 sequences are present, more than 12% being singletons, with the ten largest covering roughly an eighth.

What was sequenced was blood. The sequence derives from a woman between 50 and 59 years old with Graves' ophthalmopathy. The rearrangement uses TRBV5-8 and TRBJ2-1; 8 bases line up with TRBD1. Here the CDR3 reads CASSLRRQGANLLDNEQFF. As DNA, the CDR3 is TGTGCCAGCAGCTTGCGCCGGCAGGGGGCTAATCTTTTGGACAATGAGCAGTTCTTC.